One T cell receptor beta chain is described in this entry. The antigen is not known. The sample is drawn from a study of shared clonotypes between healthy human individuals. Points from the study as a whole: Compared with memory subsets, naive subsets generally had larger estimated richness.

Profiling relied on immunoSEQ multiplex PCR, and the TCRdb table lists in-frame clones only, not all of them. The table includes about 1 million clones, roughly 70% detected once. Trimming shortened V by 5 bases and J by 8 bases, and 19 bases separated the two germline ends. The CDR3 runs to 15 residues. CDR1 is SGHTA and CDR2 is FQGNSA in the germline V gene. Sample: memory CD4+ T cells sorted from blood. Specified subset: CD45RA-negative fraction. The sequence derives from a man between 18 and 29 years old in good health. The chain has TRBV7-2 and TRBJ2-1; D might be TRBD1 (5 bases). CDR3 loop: CASSPRQLPTDEQFF. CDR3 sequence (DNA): TGTGCCAGCAGCCCCAGACAGCTTCCTACGGATGAGCAGTTCTTC.